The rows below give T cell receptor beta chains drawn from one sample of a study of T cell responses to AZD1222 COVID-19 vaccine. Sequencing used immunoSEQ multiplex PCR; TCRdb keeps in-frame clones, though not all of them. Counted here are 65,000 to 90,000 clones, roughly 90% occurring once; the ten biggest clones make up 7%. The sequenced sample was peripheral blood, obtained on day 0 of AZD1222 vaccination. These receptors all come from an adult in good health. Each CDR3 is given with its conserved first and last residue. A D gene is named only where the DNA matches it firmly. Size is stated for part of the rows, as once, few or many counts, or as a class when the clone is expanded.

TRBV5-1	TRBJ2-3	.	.	TGCGCCAGCAGCTTGGGCGGGGACGGGTCCACAGATACGCAGTATTTT	CASSLGGDGSTDTQYF
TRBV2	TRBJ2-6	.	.	TGTGCCAGCGCCCTTCCGGGGTCGGGGGCCAACGTCCTGACTTTC	CASALPGSGANVLTF
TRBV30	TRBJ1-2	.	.	TGTGCCTGGGTGCCAGGGGACTATGGCTACACCTTC	CAWVPGDYGYTF
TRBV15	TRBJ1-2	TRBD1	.	TGTGCCACCAGTCCCAGGGGGGGGTACGGCTATGGCTACACCTTC	CATSPRGGYGYGYTF
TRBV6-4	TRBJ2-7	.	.	TGTGCCAGCAGTGAAACGTACCGAGGGTACGAGCAGTACTTC	CASSETYRGYEQYF
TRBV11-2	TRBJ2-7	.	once	TGTGCCAGCAGCTCGGGCCAACACTACGAGCAGTACTTC	CASSSGQHYEQYF
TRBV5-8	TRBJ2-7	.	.	TGTGCCAGCTACGAGCAGTACTTC	CASYEQYF
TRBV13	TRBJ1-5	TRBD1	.	TGTGCCAGCAGCTTCGGGGACAGAGATCAGCCCCAGCATTTT	CASSFGDRDQPQHF
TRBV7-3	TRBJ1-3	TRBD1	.	TGTGCCAGCAGCCGGGACAGCAGCTCTGGAAACACCATATATTTT	CASSRDSSSGNTIYF
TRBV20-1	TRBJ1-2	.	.	TGCAGTGCTACAGGGATTCATGGCTACACCTTC	CSATGIHGYTF